Each of the 28 T cell receptor beta chains below was sequenced from the same sample in a study of blood T cell repertoires in COVID-19. The table came from immunoSEQ multiplex PCR; TCRdb's copy has only in-frame clones and leaves some out. The repertoire holds roughly 180,000 clones, with around 85% as singletons. The sequenced sample was peripheral blood. Receptors originate from a man between 60 and 70 years old who had recovered from COVID-19.

In the case of this clone: One end of the junction does not line up with germline, which may come from a read error. The J gene is TRBJ2-5, the V gene TRBV7-7; TRBD1 aligns across 12 bases. Germline assignment: CDR1 SSHAT and CDR2 FNYEAQ (reference sequence). This CDR3 comprises 15 residues. The CDR3 sequence: CASSVGTGGAETQYF. The CDR3 DNA reads TGTGCTAGCAGCGTTGGGACAGGGGGCGCGGAGACCCAGTACTTC.

J is TRBJ1-2 and V is TRBV5-6; 8 positions match TRBD1. CDR1 is SGHDT, CDR2 YYEEEE, per germline. The CDR3 is 14 amino acids. The V segment lost 4 bases and the J segment 4 bases; nucleotides outside the gene matches: 6. The chain's CDR3 is CASSTGQASYGYTF. Here the CDR3 DNA reads TGTGCCAGCAGCACGGGACAGGCGAGCTATGGCTACACCTTC. The full variable domain, its missing parts supplied by reference TRBV5-6 and TRBJ1-2, is DAGVTQSPTHLIKTRGQQVTLRCSPKSGHDTVSWYQQALGQGPQFIFQYYEEEERQRGNFPDRFSGHQFPNYSSELNVNALLLGDSALYLCASSTGQASYGYTFGSGTRLTVV.

The chain couples TRBV11-2 to TRBJ1-2; maybe TRBD1 (5 bases). Trimming removed 5 bases from V and 8 bases from J, with 18 bases in between. Germline V gene data show CDR1 as SGHAT and CDR2 as FQNNGV. The CDR3 is made up of 14 amino acids. CDR3: CASSPGGEWGGYTF. The CDR3, as DNA: TGTGCCAGCAGCCCCGGGGGGGAATGGGGCGGCTACACCTTC.

The V and J genes are TRBV30 and TRBJ1-1; 7 bases are a match to TRBD1. Germline loops: CDR1 GTSNPN, CDR2 SVGIG (reference sequence). J gave up 5 bases and V 0 bases, and 3 bases lay outside the gene matches. The CDR3 contains 13 residues. CDR3 in amino acids: CAWSVAGGTEAFF. The CDR3 DNA follows: TGTGCCTGGAGTGTAGCAGGGGGTACTGAAGCTTTCTTT.

The chain links TRBV9 to TRBJ2-5, with 9 bases that match TRBD1. Germline CDR1 reads SGDLS; CDR2 reads YYNGEE. CDR3 length: 16 residues. V lost 0 bases to trimming and J lost 5 bases; unmatched junction nucleotides: 8. The CDR3 DNA sequence: TGTGCCAGCAGCGTAGCTTCGGGACAGGGCGTGGAGACCCAGTACTTC. Translating gives CASSVASGQGVETQYF.

Only a few counts were recorded for this clone. DNA of the CDR3: TGTGCCACCAGTGATCCCCGACAGCAGACCTACGAGCAGTACTTC. Amino acids: CATSDPRQQTYEQYF. This chain uses TRBV24-1 with TRBJ2-7, with a weak D call TRBD1 (5 bases). This CDR3 is built from 15 residues. Germline-derived CDR1 and CDR2 are KGHDR and SFDVKD. V dropped 3 bases and J dropped 2 bases, with 13 bases sitting between them.

The chain combines TRBV3-1 (or the pseudogene TRBV3-2) with TRBJ2-1, with 8 bases that match TRBD1. Per germline, CDR1 LGHDT and CDR2 YNNKEL (reference sequence). CDR3 length equals 16 residues. The V gene end was trimmed by 4 bases and the J gene end by 3 bases; junction bases not matched to a gene: 8. CDR3 residues: CASSRQAGQGYNEQFF. The CDR3 nucleotides are TGTGCCAGCAGCCGCCAAGCAGGACAGGGCTACAATGAGCAGTTCTTC.

This clone was seen more than once but under ten times. The CDR3 nucleotides read TGTGCCAGTTCACCCCCAGGGGCCCTCCCGGATGAGCAGTTCTTC. Translating it yields CASSPPGALPDEQFF. The genes are TRBV19 and TRBJ2-1, with D possibly matching TRBD1 (6 bases). Germline assignment: CDR1 LNHDA and CDR2 SQIVND (reference sequence). V dropped 8 bases and J dropped 8 bases, with 22 bases sitting between them. The CDR3 loop spans 15 amino acids.

This chain links TRBV29-1 with TRBJ2-3, with TRBD1 matching over 9 bases. The CDR3 spans 14 residues. V was pared by 7 bases and J by 4 bases, with 9 bases of the junction left unmatched. The germline gives CDR1 SQVTM, CDR2 ANQGSEA. The CDR3 protein is CSAETGGQPDTQYF. CDR3 bases: TGCAGCGCTGAGACAGGGGGGCAACCAGATACGCAGTATTTT.

V gene TRBV19 combines with J gene TRBJ2-3, with 10 nucleotides matching TRBD2. The V and J ends lost 6 bases and 4 bases, in that order; junction bases with no gene match: 16. CDR3 length equals 18 residues. Germline values: CDR1 LNHDA, CDR2 SQIVND (reference sequence). The CDR3 region is CASSSDPNPSGGADTQYF. In DNA form, the CDR3 reads TGTGCCAGTAGCTCAGACCCTAACCCTAGCGGGGGAGCAGATACGCAGTATTTT.

The chain couples TRBV11-3 to TRBJ1-6, with 12 bases identical to TRBD1. CDR1 is SGHNT and CDR2 is YENEEA in the germline V gene. V was pared by 4 bases and J by 10 bases, with 2 bases of the junction left unmatched. This CDR3 is built from 14 residues. The CDR3 DNA is TGTGCCAGCAGCTCCGGGACAGGGGGCTCACCCCTCCACTTT. As protein: CASSSGTGGSPLHF.

This chain joins TRBV11-1 and TRBJ2-3; D is possibly TRBD1 (6 bases). The V and J ends lost 5 bases and 2 bases respectively, with 17 bases between them. This CDR3 has 16 residues. CDR1 is SGHAT and CDR2 is FQDESV in the germline V gene (reference sequence). The CDR3 is CASSQRTGSNTDTQYF. The CDR3 DNA is TGTGCCAGCAGCCAACGCACAGGGTCGAACACAGATACGCAGTATTTT.

This clone was seen more than once but under ten times. This chain uses TRBV4-3 with TRBJ2-1, with 7 bases matching TRBD1. CDR3 length: 15 amino acids. Germline-derived CDR1 and CDR2 are LGHNA and YSLEER. V shed 3 bases, J shed 1 base, and the junction held 3 bases outside the gene matches. The CDR3 loop is CASSQRDSSYNEQFF. As DNA, the CDR3 is TGCGCCAGCAGCCAGAGGGACAGTTCCTACAATGAGCAGTTCTTC.

The V call is TRBV5-6, the J call TRBJ1-1; possibly TRBD1 for D (5 bases). Germline CDR1 SGHDT, CDR2 YYEEEE. Trimming left V 5 bases short and J 1 base short, with 15 bases between. CDR3 size: 15 residues. CDR3 sequence reads: CASSRSDQGNTEAFF. For the CDR3, the DNA is TGTGCCAGCAGTCGGAGCGATCAGGGGAACACTGAAGCTTTCTTT.

This chain links TRBV6-2 or TRBV6-3 with TRBJ2-1; D might be TRBD2 (7 bases). Germline CDR1 is MNHEY and CDR2 is SVGEGT. Trimming stripped 4 bases from V and 4 bases from J, with 20 bases between. The CDR3 length is 17 residues. CDR3 sequence (DNA): TGTGCCAGCAGTTCACGCTATCGGGGGGCCATTTACAATGAGCAGTTCTTC. It is translated as CASSSRYRGAIYNEQFF.

This clone was observed a few times. The chain is built from TRBV6-5 and TRBJ1-5; D gene ambiguous. The CDR3 is made up of 14 amino acids. The V gene lost 2 bases and the J gene lost 0 bases, with 5 bases spanning the gap. The germline gives CDR1 MNHEY, CDR2 SVGAGI. For the CDR3, the DNA is TGTGCCAGCAGTTACCAGAATAGCAATCAGCCCCAGCATTTT. It is translated as CASSYQNSNQPQHF.

The chain carries TRBV10-3 and TRBJ1-5; D not certain. CDR3 length: 13 residues. V gave up 8 bases and J gave up 4 bases, with 12 bases separating them. Germline V lookup: CDR1 ENHRY, CDR2 SYGVKD. CDR3 region: CAIAGEKNQPQHF. The CDR3 region has the DNA TGTGCCATCGCCGGTGAGAAGAATCAGCCCCAGCATTTT.

The chain uses TRBV7-3 and TRBJ1-1; D perhaps matches TRBD1 (5 bases). This CDR3 is 13 amino acids long. The V and J ends lost 4 bases and 1 base respectively, with 7 bases between them. CDR1 is SGHTA and CDR2 is FQGTGA in the germline V gene. The CDR3: CASSSGQNTEAFF. CDR3 sequence (DNA): TGTGCCAGCAGCTCCGGACAGAACACTGAAGCTTTCTTT.

The J gene is TRBJ1-1, the V gene TRBV4-3; D gene ambiguous. Trimming removed 1 base at V and 5 bases at J, with 8 bases between. CDR1 LGHNA and CDR2 YSLEER come from the germline V gene. There are 13 residues in the CDR3. CDR3 region: CASSQVLRTEAFF. CDR3 DNA sequence: TGCGCCAGCAGCCAAGTTCTCAGGACTGAAGCTTTCTTT.

The chain links TRBV27 to TRBJ2-7, with a possible D match to TRBD1 (5 bases). The germline V and J ends were trimmed by 5 bases and 1 base, with 12 bases remaining between them. Germline V CDR1 and CDR2: MNHEY, SMNVEV (reference sequence). CDR3 size: 14 residues. CDR3 sequence reads: CASSPRQGSYEQYF. As DNA, the CDR3 is TGTGCCAGCAGTCCTCGTCAGGGATCCTACGAGCAGTACTTC.

The rearrangement links TRBV5-1 to TRBJ1-4; D remains unclear. CDR3 length equals 14 residues. Germline CDR1 and CDR2: SGHRS and YFSETQ. V was shortened by 4 bases and J by 3 bases, with 10 bases between the two germline ends. CDR3 sequence reads: CASSPGAANEKLFF. DNA of the CDR3: TGCGCCAGCAGCCCCGGTGCGGCTAATGAAAAACTGTTTTTT.

The chain links TRBV11-2 to TRBJ2-3, with a tentative D call TRBD2 (5 bases). The CDR3 is 14 amino acids. The germline V gene has CDR1 SGHAT and CDR2 FQNNGV. The germline V and J ends were trimmed by 4 bases and 5 bases, with 13 bases remaining between them. DNA of the CDR3: TGTGCCAGCAGCTCGACTACCCGGGGAGATACGCAGTATTTT. Its protein product is CASSSTTRGDTQYF.

This chain joins TRBV3-1 (or the pseudogene TRBV3-2) and TRBJ1-2; 7 bases are shared with TRBD1. The V and J ends lost 7 bases and 6 bases, in that order; junction bases with no gene match: 8. Germline CDR1 and CDR2: LGHDT and YNNKEL (reference sequence). The CDR3 sequence is 13 residues long. The CDR3 DNA sequence: TGTGCCAGCACCTCGGGACAGAGACATGGCTACACCTTC. Its protein is CASTSGQRHGYTF.

Notes on this clone: At the DNA level, this CDR3 is encoded by other sequences in the same sample as well. This sequence joins TRBV4-3 and TRBJ1-2, with a possible D match to TRBD1 (5 bases). V was trimmed by 0 bases and J by 8 bases, leaving 13 bases between them. This CDR3 is built from 14 residues. Per the germline V gene, CDR1 is LGHNA and CDR2 is YSLEER. The CDR3 is CASSQDIQGSGYTF. The CDR3 region has the DNA TGCGCCAGCAGCCAAGATATCCAGGGTAGCGGCTACACCTTC.

The V gene is TRBV30, the J gene TRBJ1-1, with 7 bases matching TRBD1. Germline V gene lookup returns CDR1 GTSNPN and CDR2 SVGIG (reference sequence). This CDR3 comprises 15 residues. The V gene end was trimmed by 4 bases and the J gene end by 0 bases; junction bases not matched to a gene: 8. The DNA of the CDR3 is TGTGCCTGGAAGACGGGACAGCTACTGAACACTGAAGCTTTCTTT. Translated, it gives CAWKTGQLLNTEAFF.

The gene calls are TRBV7-2 and TRBJ2-6; 12 bases align to TRBD1. Germline V lookup: CDR1 SGHTA, CDR2 FQGNSA. The CDR3 consists of 18 residues. Germline trimming cut 6 bases from V and 4 bases from J; bases unmatched to any gene: 10. CDR3 nucleotides: TGTGCCAGCAGTACCCCCGGGACAGGGGGCGCCGGGGCCAACGTCCTGACTTTC. As protein: CASSTPGTGGAGANVLTF.

This clone was counted a single time. The chain links TRBV5-1 to TRBJ1-1; D ambiguous. V dropped 1 base and J dropped 1 base, with 11 bases sitting between them. The CDR3 consists of 15 residues. Per the germline V gene, CDR1 is SGHRS and CDR2 is YFSETQ. CDR3 DNA sequence: TGCGCCAGCAGCTTGCGGTCGGGATCGAACACTGAAGCTTTCTTT. Its protein product is CASSLRSGSNTEAFF.

V is TRBV5-6 and J is TRBJ1-6; D is possibly TRBD1 (5 bases). Looked up from germline, CDR1 is SGHDT and CDR2 is YYEEEE. The CDR3 has 15 amino acids. The V end lost 4 bases, the J end lost 4 bases, and 12 bases lay between the germline ends. CDR3 in DNA: TGTGCCAGCAGCCCAGGTGGGGGGTATAATTCACCCCTCCACTTT. Its protein is CASSPGGGYNSPLHF.